The next 2 T cell receptor beta chains were all read from a single sample in a study of T cell responses to AZD1222 COVID-19 vaccine. TCRdb's copy holds only in-frame clones and misses some; the assay was immunoSEQ multiplex PCR. The table has 110,000 or so clones, approximately 87% seen once. Sequencing was performed on peripheral blood, taken on day 0 of AZD1222 vaccination. These receptors originate from an adult in good health.

V is TRBV28 and J is TRBJ1-1; D is undetermined. The V gene's germline CDR1 is MDHEN and CDR2 SYDVKM. Trimming pared 6 bases from V and 3 bases from J, leaving 11 bases between. This CDR3 region has 13 residues. The CDR3 DNA reads TGTGCCAGCAGCCCCCTAGGCGACACTGAAGCTTTCTTT. It translates to CASSPLGDTEAFF. The whole variable domain, remainder taken from reference TRBV28 and TRBJ1-1, is DVKVTQSSRYLVKRTGEKVFLECVQDMDHENMFWYRQDPGLGLRLIYFSYDVKMKEKGDIPEGYSVSREKKERFSLILESASTNQTSMYLCASSPLGDTEAFFGQGTRLTVV.

The genes are TRBV7-6 and TRBJ2-3, with D unclear. This CDR3 has 14 amino acids. Looked up from germline, CDR1 is SGHVS and CDR2 is FNYEAQ. V lost 4 bases to trimming and J lost 0 bases, with 8 bases between them. CDR3 in DNA: TGTGCCAGCAGCTCTGTCGGGAGCACAGATACGCAGTATTTT. Residues: CASSSVGSTDTQYF.